Below are 30 T cell receptor beta chains sequenced from a single sample in a study of CD8+ T cells in alopecia areata. Extracted from the samples, RNA was reverse transcribed into cDNA to serve as the sequencing template. Data came from immunoSEQ multiplex PCR; TCRdb stores just in-frame clones and leaves some out. This table has 34,000 or so clones, 55% appearing once. Sample: NKG2D-high CD8+ T cells sorted from blood. These receptors were taken from a human donor with alopecia areata.

The rearrangement uses TRBV7-9 and TRBJ2-7; no clear D gene. The CDR3 runs 12 residues. Germline assignment: CDR1 SEHNR and CDR2 FQNEAQ (reference sequence). The V gene lost 5 bases and the J gene lost 7 bases, with 12 bases spanning the gap. Here the CDR3 DNA reads TGTGCCAGCAGCCCCCAGGCTGTGGAGCAGTACTTC. This encodes CASSPQAVEQYF.

The chain carries TRBV7-3 and TRBJ1-1; D perhaps matches TRBD1 (6 bases). V lost 0 bases, J lost 5 bases, and 13 bases lay in between. The CDR3 is made up of 15 amino acids. Germline V gene data show CDR1 as SGHTA and CDR2 as FQGTGA. CDR3 protein: CASSLTGGAGTEAFF. In DNA form, the CDR3 reads TGTGCCAGCAGCTTAACTGGGGGCGCGGGTACTGAAGCTTTCTTT.

The chain couples TRBV27 to TRBJ2-7, with 7 bases identical to TRBD2. The V and J ends lost 5 bases and 7 bases, in that order; junction bases with no gene match: 2. Germline V gene data show CDR1 as MNHEY and CDR2 as SMNVEV (reference sequence). There are 11 residues in the CDR3. The CDR3 bases are TGTGCCAGCAGTGACGGGGGGGAGCAGTACTTC. Translated: CASSDGGEQYF.

J is TRBJ2-7 and V is TRBV11-3; 9 bases match TRBD2. The germline CDR1 and CDR2 sequences are SGHNT and YENEEA. This CDR3 contains 15 residues. V lost 2 bases and J lost 5; bases outside the gene matches: 7. DNA for the CDR3: TGTGCCAGCAGCTTATTCCGCGGGAGGGGGGACGAGCAGTACTTC. Protein: CASSLFRGRGDEQYF.

This clone was seen only a few times. V and J are TRBV28 and TRBJ2-7; a weak D match, TRBD1 (6 bases). The CDR3 has 14 amino acids. Per the germline V gene, CDR1 is MDHEN and CDR2 is SYDVKM. Trimming took off 2 bases at V and 5 bases at J, with 13 bases between the two ends. CDR3 bases: TGTGCCAGCAGTTTAACAGGGCCGGGTCACGAGCAGTACTTC. Translation gives CASSLTGPGHEQYF. The variable domain in full, with the rest retrieved from reference TRBV28 and TRBJ2-7, is DVKVTQSSRYLVKRTGEKVFLECVQDMDHENMFWYRQDPGLGLRLIYFSYDVKMKEKGDIPEGYSVSREKKERFSLILESASTNQTSMYLCASSLTGPGHEQYFGPGTRLTVT.

The V and J genes are TRBV28 and TRBJ1-5; D perhaps matches TRBD1 (5 bases). The CDR3 sequence is 15 residues long. Germline V gene lookup returns CDR1 MDHEN and CDR2 SYDVKM. V lost 3 bases, J lost 0 bases, and 9 bases lay in between. The CDR3 DNA is TGTGCCAGCAGTTTTCTCAGGGCTAGCAATCAGCCCCAGCATTTT. Amino acid sequence: CASSFLRASNQPQHF.

The V call is TRBV30, the J call TRBJ2-7; unclear D gene. Germline-derived CDR1 and CDR2 are GTSNPN and SVGIG (reference sequence). The CDR3 sequence is 16 residues long. The V and J ends lost 4 bases and 3 bases respectively, with 22 bases between them. In DNA form, the CDR3 reads TGTGCCTGGAACCCGGCTGGGCTCCGAGACCTCTACGAGCAGTACTTC. Translation: CAWNPAGLRDLYEQYF. Supplemented by reference TRBV30 and TRBJ2-7, the full variable domain reads SQTIHQWPATLVQPVGSPLSLECTVEGTSNPNLYWYRQAAGRGLQLLFYSVGIGQISSEVPQNLSASRPQDRQFILSSKKLLLSDSGFYLCAWNPAGLRDLYEQYFGPGTRLTVT.

The chain links TRBV29-1 to TRBJ1-1; 7 bases agree with TRBD1. The V gene's germline CDR1 is SQVTM and CDR2 ANQGSEA. V lost 6 bases, J lost 2 bases, and 18 bases stayed unmatched. The CDR3 covers 17 residues. The CDR3 here is CSVQSPLAGGKNTEAFF. The CDR3 DNA reads TGCAGCGTACAGAGTCCACTTGCAGGGGGTAAAAACACTGAAGCTTTCTTT.

This clone was seen a handful of times. This sequence joins TRBV5-1 and TRBJ2-7, with D hard to call. In germline, CDR1 is SGHRS, CDR2 YFSETQ. This CDR3 region has 12 residues. The V gene lost 1 base and the J gene lost 5 bases, with 7 bases spanning the gap. The CDR3 sequence: CASSLWSNEQYF. The DNA of the CDR3 is TGCGCCAGCAGCTTGTGGTCAAACGAGCAGTACTTC.

V usage is TRBV28 and J usage is TRBJ2-5, with D perhaps matching TRBD1 (6 bases). Trimming took off 8 bases at V and 1 base at J, with 14 bases between the two ends. CDR1 and CDR2 from the germline V gene are MDHEN and SYDVKM. This CDR3 is built from 14 residues. CDR3 protein: CASALADSQETQYF. CDR3 nucleotide sequence: TGTGCCAGCGCACTCGCGGACAGCCAAGAGACCCAGTACTTC.

The chain has TRBV28 and TRBJ2-3; TRBD2 is a possible D gene (6 bases). The germline V gene has CDR1 MDHEN and CDR2 SYDVKM. The CDR3 covers 20 residues. With 8 bases removed from V and 3 bases from J, the gap between germline ends came to 33 bases. The CDR3: CASESAEGLGRRRTTDTQYF. CDR3 coding DNA: TGTGCCAGCGAGAGTGCGGAGGGGCTGGGACGGCGGCGTACTACAGATACGCAGTATTTT. Based on the CDR3 plus reference TRBV28 and TRBJ2-3, the full variable domain is DVKVTQSSRYLVKRTGEKVFLECVQDMDHENMFWYRQDPGLGLRLIYFSYDVKMKEKGDIPEGYSVSREKKERFSLILESASTNQTSMYLCASESAEGLGRRRTTDTQYFGPGTRLTVL.

This clone was found once. This chain uses TRBV27 with TRBJ2-6; maybe TRBD2 (6 bases). Germline V gene data show CDR1 as MNHEY and CDR2 as SMNVEV (reference sequence). V lost 5 bases and J 1 base, leaving 21 bases between the germline ends. The CDR3 consists of 19 residues. CDR3 bases: TGTGCCAGCAGTCCGCCGGGCCCCCGCGGAGGGTCTGGGGCCAACGTCCTGACTTTC. It codes for CASSPPGPRGGSGANVLTF. The full variable domain, with the rest looked up from reference TRBV27 and TRBJ2-6, is EAQVTQNPRYLITVTGKKLTVTCSQNMNHEYMSWYRQDPGLGLRQIYYSMNVEVTDKGDVPEGYKVSRKEKRNFPLILESPSPNQTSLYFCASSPPGPRGGSGANVLTFGAGSRLTVL.

The rearrangement links TRBV7-2 to TRBJ2-7; D tentatively fits TRBD1 or TRBD2 (5 bases each). V gave up 1 base and J gave up 2 bases, with 9 bases separating them. The CDR3 spans 14 residues. CDR1 is SGHTA and CDR2 is FQGNSA in the germline V gene. CDR3 sequence (DNA): TGTGCCAGCAGCTTAGGGGACGGGACCTACGAGCAGTACTTC. It translates to CASSLGDGTYEQYF.

This clone is a singleton in its sample. This chain uses TRBV13 with TRBJ1-2; weak D call: TRBD1 (5 bases). Trimming left V 0 bases short and J 9 bases short, with 23 bases between. CDR1 and CDR2 (germline): PRHDT, FYEKMQ (reference sequence). The CDR3 totals 17 residues. CDR3 protein: CASSLGWSRSGGDSYTF. CDR3 DNA sequence: TGTGCCAGCAGCTTAGGATGGTCCCGATCCGGGGGAGATAGCTACACCTTC.

This chain joins TRBV25-1 and TRBJ2-1, with a possible D match to TRBD2 (6 bases). The CDR3 is made up of 14 amino acids. The V gene lost 4 bases and the J gene lost 3 bases, with 10 bases spanning the gap. Germline V gives CDR1 MGHDK, CDR2 SYGVNS. The CDR3 bases are TGTGCCAGCAGTGTGGGACTCTTCTACAATGAGCAGTTCTTC. It translates to CASSVGLFYNEQFF.

This clone came up a few times. The rearrangement links TRBV7-9 to TRBJ1-4; D call uncertain. The germline V and J ends were trimmed by 1 base and 0 bases, with 9 bases remaining between them. The CDR3 covers 16 residues. Germline CDR1 SEHNR, CDR2 FQNEAQ (reference sequence). In nucleotides, the CDR3 is TGTGCCAGCAGCTTAGTCATTGCCACAACTAATGAAAAACTGTTTTTT. Its translation is CASSLVIATTNEKLFF.

This sequence joins TRBV18 and TRBJ2-7, with 8 bases aligning to TRBD1. From germline, CDR1 is KGHSH and CDR2 LQKENI. The CDR3 runs 14 residues. V was pared by 2 bases and J by 5 bases, with 5 bases of the junction left unmatched. Here the CDR3 DNA reads TGTGCCAGCTCACCAATAGGACAGGGCCACGAGCAGTACTTC. It is translated as CASSPIGQGHEQYF.

The chain combines TRBV7-9 with TRBJ2-7, with D hard to call. V was cut by 7 bases and J by 5 bases, with 18 bases left in between. The CDR3 runs to 14 residues. The V gene's germline CDR1 is SEHNR and CDR2 FQNEAQ (reference sequence). CDR3 DNA sequence: TGTGCCAGCACCCTAGGGCTCCAACCCGACGAGCAGTACTTC. This translates into CASTLGLQPDEQYF.

This chain uses TRBV4-1 with TRBJ2-1; 7 bases are shared with TRBD2. The junction had 5 bases not matched to a gene; V was cut back by 4 bases and J by 8 bases. The CDR3 length is 13 residues. Germline V gene lookup returns CDR1 MGHRA and CDR2 YSYEKL. CDR3 loop: CASSPPAGYEQFF. In DNA form, the CDR3 reads TGCGCCAGCAGCCCCCCAGCGGGGTATGAGCAGTTCTTC.

V usage is TRBV4-3 and J usage is TRBJ2-1; 7 bases map to TRBD2. Trimming at V came to 2 bases and at J to 0 bases, leaving 4 bases not matched to a gene. The germline V gene encodes CDR1 LGHNA and CDR2 YSLEER. The CDR3 has 16 residues. This chain's CDR3 is CASSQLAASSYNEQFF. The CDR3, as DNA: TGCGCCAGCAGCCAACTAGCGGCAAGCTCCTACAATGAGCAGTTCTTC.

This clone was found a few times. The J gene is TRBJ2-1, the V gene TRBV29-1; perhaps TRBD2 as D (6 bases). Germline CDR1 and CDR2: SQVTM and ANQGSEA. V was shortened by 5 bases and J by 7 bases, with 9 bases between the two germline ends. The CDR3 sequence is 11 residues long. CDR3 DNA sequence: TGCAGCGTTTATGGGGGGAATGAGCAGTTCTTC. Its translation is CSVYGGNEQFF.

CDR3 sequence: CAWRGGTQYF. The CDR3 DNA reads as TGTGCCTGGCGAGGGGGTACGCAGTATTTT. V usage is TRBV30 and J usage is TRBJ2-3; TRBD1 might be the D (6 bases). The V end lost 5 bases, the J end lost 8 bases, and 8 bases lay between the germline ends. Germline values: CDR1 GTSNPN, CDR2 SVGIG (reference sequence). The CDR3 consists of 10 residues.

This clone was seen a few times. V usage is TRBV5-1 and J usage is TRBJ1-2; D gene unclear. The germline V and J ends were trimmed by 0 bases and 7 bases, with 10 bases remaining between them. Germline V gene data show CDR1 as SGHRS and CDR2 as YFSETQ. The CDR3 sequence is 13 residues long. The CDR3 DNA reads as TGCGCCAGCAGCTTGGAAGGACTCCGTGGCTACACCTTC. Translating gives CASSLEGLRGYTF.

The genes are TRBV5-4 and TRBJ2-7; D may be TRBD1 (5 bases). The V gene lost 4 bases and the J gene lost 4 bases, with 15 bases spanning the gap. The CDR3 is 14 residues long. Germline-derived CDR1 and CDR2 are SGHNT and YYREEE (reference sequence). The DNA for the CDR3 is TGTGCCAGCAGCCACATAGACAGCACGTACGAGCAGTACTTC. Amino acid sequence: CASSHIDSTYEQYF.

The chain links TRBV19 to TRBJ2-2; no clear D. V shed 1 base and J shed 2 bases, with 5 bases lying between them. Germline CDR1 LNHDA, CDR2 SQIVND (reference sequence). This CDR3 spans 14 amino acids. CDR3 sequence: CASSIVPNTGELFF. The CDR3 coding sequence is TGTGCCAGTAGTATAGTACCCAACACCGGGGAGCTGTTTTTT.

The chain joins TRBV19 to TRBJ2-7, with TRBD2 matching 9 bases. Trimming at V came to 6 bases and at J to 7 bases, leaving 13 bases not matched to a gene. This CDR3 contains 15 residues. Germline V gives CDR1 LNHDA, CDR2 SQIVND (reference sequence). The CDR3 DNA follows: TGTGCCAGTAGCGACGTAGCGGGAGTCCCATCGGAGCAGTACTTC. It codes for CASSDVAGVPSEQYF.

This clone has just a few counts. The J gene is TRBJ1-5, the V gene TRBV7-2; a possible D gene is TRBD1 (5 bases). The length of the CDR3 is 15 residues. The germline V and J ends were trimmed by 5 bases and 3 bases, with 14 bases remaining between them. Germline values: CDR1 SGHTA, CDR2 FQGNSA. CDR3 sequence: CASSPTGVNNQPQHF. The CDR3 bases are TGTGCCAGCAGCCCCACGGGGGTTAACAATCAGCCCCAGCATTTT. Supplemented by reference TRBV7-2 and TRBJ1-5, the full variable domain reads GAGVSQSPSNKVTEKGKDVELRCDPISGHTALYWYRQSLGQGLEFLIYFQGNSAPDKSGLPSDRFSAERTGGSVSTLTIQRTQQEDSAVYLCASSPTGVNNQPQHFGDGTRLSIL.

This clone occurred a few times. The genes are TRBV29-1 and TRBJ1-2, with TRBD1 identical over 11 bases. CDR1 SQVTM and CDR2 ANQGSEA come from the germline V gene. The CDR3 has 13 amino acids. With V trimmed by 6 bases and J by 6 bases, 6 bases remained unmatched. The CDR3 loop is CSVPGQGVHGYTF. DNA for the CDR3: TGCAGCGTCCCGGGACAGGGGGTGCATGGCTACACCTTC.

The rearrangement joins TRBV7-9 to TRBJ2-5, with 7 nucleotides matching TRBD2. V gave up 5 bases and J gave up 2 bases; unmatched junction bases: 11. In germline, CDR1 is SEHNR, CDR2 FQNEAQ (reference sequence). This CDR3 region has 16 residues. Here the CDR3 reads CASSVEVGGPQETQYF. CDR3 coding DNA: TGTGCCAGCAGCGTAGAGGTGGGAGGGCCTCAAGAGACCCAGTACTTC.

A few counts support this clone. V usage is TRBV5-4 and J usage is TRBJ2-7, with D tentatively TRBD2 (5 bases). V was shortened by 9 bases and J by 3 bases, with 19 bases between the two germline ends. Per germline, CDR1 SGHNT and CDR2 YYREEE (reference sequence). The CDR3 contains 14 residues. DNA of the CDR3: TGTGCCACGGCGGCGGGTTACGGAGGCTACGAGCAGTACTTC. Translated, it gives CATAAGYGGYEQYF.